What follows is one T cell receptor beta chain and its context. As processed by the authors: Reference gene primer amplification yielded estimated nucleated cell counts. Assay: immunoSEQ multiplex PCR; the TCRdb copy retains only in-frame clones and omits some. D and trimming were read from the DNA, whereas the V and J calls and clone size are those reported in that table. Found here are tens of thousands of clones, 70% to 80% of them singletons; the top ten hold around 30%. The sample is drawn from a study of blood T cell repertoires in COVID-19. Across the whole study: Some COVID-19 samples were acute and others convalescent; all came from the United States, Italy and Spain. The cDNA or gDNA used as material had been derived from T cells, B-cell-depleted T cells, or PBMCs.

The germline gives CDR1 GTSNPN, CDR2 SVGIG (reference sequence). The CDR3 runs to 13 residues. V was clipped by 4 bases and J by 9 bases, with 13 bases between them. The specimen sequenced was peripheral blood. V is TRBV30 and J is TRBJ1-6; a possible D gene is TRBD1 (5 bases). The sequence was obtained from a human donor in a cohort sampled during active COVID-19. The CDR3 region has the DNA TGTGCCTGGACGGGGCAGGGAGGTTCACCCCTCCACTTT. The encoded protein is CAWTGQGGSPLHF.